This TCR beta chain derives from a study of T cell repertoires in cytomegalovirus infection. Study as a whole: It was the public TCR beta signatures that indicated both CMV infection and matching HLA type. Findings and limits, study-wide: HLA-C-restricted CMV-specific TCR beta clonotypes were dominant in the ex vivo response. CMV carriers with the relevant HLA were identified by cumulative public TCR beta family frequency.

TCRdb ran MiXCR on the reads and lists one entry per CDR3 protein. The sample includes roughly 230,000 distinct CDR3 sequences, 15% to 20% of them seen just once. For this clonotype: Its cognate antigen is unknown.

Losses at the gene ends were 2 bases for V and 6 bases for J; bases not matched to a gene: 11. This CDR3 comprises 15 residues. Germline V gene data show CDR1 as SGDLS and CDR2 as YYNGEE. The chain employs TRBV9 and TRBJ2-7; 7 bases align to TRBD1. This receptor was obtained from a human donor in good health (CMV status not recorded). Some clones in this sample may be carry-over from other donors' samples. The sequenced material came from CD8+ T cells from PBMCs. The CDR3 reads CASSVGQALPLEQYF. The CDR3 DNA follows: TGTGCCAGCAGCGTTGGACAGGCGCTTCCCCTCGAGCAGTACTTC.